The source of this TCR beta chain is a study of shared clonotypes between healthy human individuals. Study outcomes and limitations: Donors were few, which limited the genetic and exposure-history diversity represented.

Repertoires were generated with immunoSEQ multiplex PCR, while TCRdb's copy carries only in-frame clones and drops some. The sample carries some 2.3 million clones, over 90% recorded once. As to this clone: Its antigen is still unknown.

None of the donors, who were healthy HIV-negative adults, had recently had acute infections or vaccinations. This receptor was identified in a man between 18 and 35 years old in good health. Some clones in this sample may be carry-over from other donors' samples. Material: naive CD4+ T cells from PBMCs. Subset specified: CD45RA+ positively selected.

The CDR3 here is CASTKQSGANVLTF. The DNA for the CDR3 is TGTGCCAGCACTAAACAATCTGGGGCCAACGTCCTGACTTTC. This chain connects TRBV6-5 to TRBJ2-6; no clear D. Germline lookup yields CDR1 MNHEY and CDR2 SVGAGI. This CDR3 spans 14 amino acids. Trimming took 7 bases from V and 1 from J, leaving 8 bases between them.